Reported below is one T cell receptor beta chain. TCRdb's copy holds only in-frame clones and misses some; the assay was immunoSEQ multiplex PCR. The table has about 250,000 clones, approximately 82% seen once. This sample is drawn from a study of blood T cell repertoires in COVID-19. Overall study context: Specimens from acute and convalescent COVID-19 originated in the United States, Italy and Spain.

The CDR3 sequence is 10 residues long. V was cut by 4 bases and J by 4 bases, with 4 bases left in between. In germline, CDR1 is GTSNPN, CDR2 SVGIG (reference sequence). The TCR originated in a man aged 35-49 years with active or convalescent COVID-19. Sequencing was performed on peripheral blood. The rearrangement uses TRBV30 and TRBJ1-1; D is uncertain. The CDR3 spells CAWMATEAFF. CDR3 in DNA: TGTGCCTGGATGGCCACTGAAGCTTTCTTT.